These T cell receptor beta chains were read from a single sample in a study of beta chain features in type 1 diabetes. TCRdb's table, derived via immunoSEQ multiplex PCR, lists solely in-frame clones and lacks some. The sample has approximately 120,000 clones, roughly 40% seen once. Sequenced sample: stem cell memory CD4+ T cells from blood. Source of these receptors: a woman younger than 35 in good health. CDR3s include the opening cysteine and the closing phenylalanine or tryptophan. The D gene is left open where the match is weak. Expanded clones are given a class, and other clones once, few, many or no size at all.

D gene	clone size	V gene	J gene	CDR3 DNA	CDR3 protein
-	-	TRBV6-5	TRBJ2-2	TGTGCCAGCAGACCCAGACAGACGAACACCGGGGAGCTGTTTTTT	CASRPRQTNTGELFF
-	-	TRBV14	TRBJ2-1	TGTGCCAGCAGCCCCGTGATAGGAGAAGGAGTAGATGAGCAGTTCTTC	CASSPVIGEGVDEQFF
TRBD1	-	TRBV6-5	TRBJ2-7	TGTGCCAGCAGTCCACGACAGGGGTACTACGAGCAGTACTTC	CASSPRQGYYEQYF
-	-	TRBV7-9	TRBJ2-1	TGTGCCAGCAGCAACCCCCTCCCAGTTTACGAGCAGTTCTTC	CASSNPLPVYEQFF
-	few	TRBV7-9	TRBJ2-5	TGTGCCAGCAGCTTAGGTGCGGGCGGGCAAGAGACCCAGTACTTC	CASSLGAGGQETQYF
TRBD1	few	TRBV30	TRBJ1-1	TGTGCCTGGGGTTTCAAGGACAGGGCCACTGAAGCTTTCTTT	CAWGFKDRATEAFF
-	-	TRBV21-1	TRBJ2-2	TGTGCCAGCCCGGGACCGCGGGGGGACTCGAACACCGGGGAGCTGTTTTTT	CASPGPRGDSNTGELFF
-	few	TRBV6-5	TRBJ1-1	TGTGCCAGCAGTAAGGAGGGGACTGGAGGCACTGAAGCTTTCTTT	CASSKEGTGGTEAFF
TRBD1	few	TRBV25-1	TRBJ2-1	TGTGCCAGCAGTGGGGGACAGGCTTTTTACAATGAGCAGTTCTTC	CASSGGQAFYNEQFF
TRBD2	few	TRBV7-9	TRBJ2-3	TGTGCCAGCAGCTTAAGGCTAGCGGACCGCACAGATACGCAGTATTTT	CASSLRLADRTDTQYF
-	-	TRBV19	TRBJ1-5	TGTGCCAGTGGTGAACAGCTCAATCAGCCCCAGCATTTT	CASGEQLNQPQHF
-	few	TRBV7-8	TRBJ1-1	TGTGCCAGCGGGCGAGTAGAGCTGAACACTGAAGCTTTCTTT	CASGRVELNTEAFF
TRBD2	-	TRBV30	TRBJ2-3	TGTGCCTGGGGAAGGCTAGCGGCCACTAGCACAGATACGCAGTATTTT	CAWGRLAATSTDTQYF
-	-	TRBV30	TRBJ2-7	TGTGCCTGGAGTGTAATTCAGGGCGGCGAGCAGTACTTC	CAWSVIQGGEQYF
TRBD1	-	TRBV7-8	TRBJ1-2	TGTGCCAGCAGGGATAATGCGGACAGGGGCAGGAACTATGGCTACACCTTC	CASRDNADRGRNYGYTF
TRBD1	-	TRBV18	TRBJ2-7	TGTGCCAGCTCATCAATCCGGGACAGCTCCTACGAGCAGTACTTC	CASSSIRDSSYEQYF
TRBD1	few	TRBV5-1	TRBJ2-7	TGCGCCAGCAGCACCGGACAGGGTTTGGTCGAGCAGTACTTC	CASSTGQGLVEQYF
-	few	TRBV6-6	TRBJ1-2	TGTGCCAGCAGTTCCCAGGGGTATAGCTACACCTTC	CASSSQGYSYTF
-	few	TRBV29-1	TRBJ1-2	TGCAGCGTTGAAACTAGCCTGATCTATGGCTACACCTTC	CSVETSLIYGYTF
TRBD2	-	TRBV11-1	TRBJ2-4	TGTGCCAGCAGTCGCCGGACTAGCTCCCCCATTCAGTACTTC	CASSRRTSSPIQYF
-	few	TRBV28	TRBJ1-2	TGTGCCAGCCTGGAGCACTATGGCTACACCTTC	CASLEHYGYTF
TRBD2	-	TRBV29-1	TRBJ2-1	TGCAGCGTTGCAAAATTTGGGACTAGCGGGTCAAATGAGCAGTTCTTC	CSVAKFGTSGSNEQFF
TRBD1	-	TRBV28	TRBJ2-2	TGTGCCAGCTCGGGGACAGCAGCGAACACCGGGGAGCTGTTTTTT	CASSGTAANTGELFF
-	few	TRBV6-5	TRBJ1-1	TGTGCCAGCAGTTACTCGGGGGGCACTGAAGCTTTCTTT	CASSYSGGTEAFF
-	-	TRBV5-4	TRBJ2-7	TGTGCCAGCAGCTTGGGGCGGGACGCGGGGGAGCAGTACTTC	CASSLGRDAGEQYF
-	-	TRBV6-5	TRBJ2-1	TGTGCCAGCAGTCCCGGGGACTACAATGAGCAGTTCTTC	CASSPGDYNEQFF
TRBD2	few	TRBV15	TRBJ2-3	TGTGCCACCAGCAGAGATGGCCGGGGGGGTCCCACAGATACGCAGTATTTT	CATSRDGRGGPTDTQYF
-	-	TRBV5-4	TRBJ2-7	TGTGCCAGCAGCATAAAGATTCTGGGGGGACAGCCTTCCTACGAGCAGTACTTC	CASSIKILGGQPSYEQYF
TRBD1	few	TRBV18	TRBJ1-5	TGTGCCAGCTCACGGGACAGGGGTGCGGGCAATCAGCCCCAGCATTTT	CASSRDRGAGNQPQHF
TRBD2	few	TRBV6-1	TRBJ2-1	TGTGCCAGCAGTGAGGAGCGGGGCCGCTACAATGAGCAGTTCTTC	CASSEERGRYNEQFF
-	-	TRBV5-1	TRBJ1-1	TGCGCCAGCAGCTTAATGTTCCAGAACACTGAAGCTTTCTTT	CASSLMFQNTEAFF
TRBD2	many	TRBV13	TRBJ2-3	TGTGCCAGCAGCGGCAGCAGCGGGAGTGCAGATACGCAGTATTTT	CASSGSSGSADTQYF
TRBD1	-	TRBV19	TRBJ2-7	TGTGCCAGTAGGGGGACAGGCTCGTTGGGCGAGCAGTACTTC	CASRGTGSLGEQYF
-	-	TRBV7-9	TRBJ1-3	TGTGCCAGCAGCTCTGTTGTGCCGGGACTTCTCTCTGGAAACACCATATATTTT	CASSSVVPGLLSGNTIYF
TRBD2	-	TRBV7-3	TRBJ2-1	TGTGCCAGCAGCCCCGCAGCGGGACTAGCGATCGATGAGCAGTTCTTC	CASSPAAGLAIDEQFF
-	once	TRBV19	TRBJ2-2	TGTGCCAGTACCCCTATGTTGAACACCGGGGAGCTGTTTTTT	CASTPMLNTGELFF
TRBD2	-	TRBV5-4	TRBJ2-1	TGTGCCAGCAGCGCGGGGACTAGCGGAAGCTCCTACAATGAGCAGTTCTTC	CASSAGTSGSSYNEQFF
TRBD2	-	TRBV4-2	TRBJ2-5	TGTGCCAGCAGCCAGGAGGGACTAGCGGTGAGAGGGACCCAGTACTTC	CASSQEGLAVRGTQYF
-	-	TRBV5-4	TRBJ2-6	TGTGCCAGCAGGGGCAGGCCCACTGGGGCCAACGTCCTGACTTTC	CASRGRPTGANVLTF
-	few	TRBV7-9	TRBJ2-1	TGTGCCAGCAGCTTCTGGTCTAGGCTTGAGCAGTTCTTC	CASSFWSRLEQFF
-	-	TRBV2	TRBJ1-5	TGTGCCAGCACGGGAGAAAGCAATCAGCCCCAGCATTTT	CASTGESNQPQHF
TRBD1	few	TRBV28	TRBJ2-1	TGTGCCACGGCCTTCCTGGACAGGGGCTACAATGAGCAGTTCTTC	CATAFLDRGYNEQFF
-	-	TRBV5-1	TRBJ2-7	TGCGCCAGCAGCTACACCGGGAGCCCCTCCTACGAGCAGTACTTC	CASSYTGSPSYEQYF
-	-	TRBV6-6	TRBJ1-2	TGTGCCAGCACCTTCACCGGGGGGGGCTACACCTTC	CASTFTGGGYTF
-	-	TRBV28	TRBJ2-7	TGTGCCAGCACCGGAGGGGCAGGGAGAAACGAGCAGTACTTC	CASTGGAGRNEQYF
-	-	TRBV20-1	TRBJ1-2	TGCACCGCGGTGGGTAACTATGGCTACACCTTC	CTAVGNYGYTF
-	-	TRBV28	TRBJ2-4	TGTGCCAGCAGTTCCGACACTCGCTGGAGGTCCAAAAACATTCAGTACTTC	CASSSDTRWRSKNIQYF
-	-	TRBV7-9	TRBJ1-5	TGTGCCAGCAGCCGCGGAGAAACTCAGTGGGATCAGCCCCAGCATTTT	CASSRGETQWDQPQHF
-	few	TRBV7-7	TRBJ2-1	TGTGCCAGCAGCTTAGCGATCCAGGGGGGCTACAATGAGCAGTTCTTC	CASSLAIQGGYNEQFF
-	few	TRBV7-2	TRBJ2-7	TGTGCCAGCAGCTTGCAGCGGACGGTATACGAGCAGTACTTC	CASSLQRTVYEQYF
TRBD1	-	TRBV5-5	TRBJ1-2	TGTGCCAGCAGCCAACTGACAGGGGCCGGTCAGGGCTACACCTTC	CASSQLTGAGQGYTF
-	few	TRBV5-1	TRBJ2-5	TGCGCCAGCAGCCCGGAGACTGCAGCGGAGACCCAGTACTTC	CASSPETAAETQYF